This TCR beta chain was sequenced in a study of T-cell memory formation after mild COVID-19. General observations from the study: Clones contracting day 15 to 85 were balanced CD4/CD8; later expanders leaned CD4+. Mostly located in CM and EM were contracting CD4+ clones, with contracting CD8+ clones located in EMRA. Some clones that responded were present in memory (sampled pre-infection), which suggests cross-reactive memory joined.

The ends were cut back, 5 bases at V and 5 bases at J, with 15 bases in the middle. Per germline, CDR1 DFQATT and CDR2 SNEGSKA (reference sequence). The CDR3 is 13 residues long. Constant-segment-primed 5'RACE gave TCR alpha and TCR beta cDNA libraries with sample barcodes and UMIs. Using its own MiXCR run on the 5' RACE reads, TCRdb lists one record per CDR3 protein. Altogether approximately 150,000 distinct CDR3 sequences are present, less than 20% being singletons, with the ten largest covering about 2.1%. Regarding this clonotype: Its antigen is not known.

Specimen: PBMCs or a T cell subset sorted from them (not recorded which). This clonotype originated in an adult woman who had mild COVID-19 (a few samples of this study predate the infection). Cell type and time point are not known. The rearrangement uses TRBV20-1 and TRBJ2-5; D is tentatively TRBD1 or TRBD2 (6 bases each). The CDR3 loop is CSALRPGAETQYF. Written as DNA, the CDR3 is TGCAGTGCTCTCAGACCGGGGGCGGAGACCCAGTACTTC.